Sequencing of this TCR beta chain was carried out in a study of blood T cells in healthy people across ages (dated by TCRdb to the mid-2010s). Turning to the overall study: In model experiments, template switching captured roughly one uniquely barcoded TCR beta cDNA molecule for every two T cells. To track age-related changes in TCR beta repertoire diversity, the study relied on deep sequencing normalized with unique cDNA molecular identifiers. The donors were split into four age groups: young (average around 15 years), middle-aged (around 37), aged (approximately 60) and long-lived (about 74). Donors of different ages were randomly distributed across sequencing lanes to avoid experimental bias. Using the same blood draw, the study looked at two additional independent replicas of 1 million unique cDNA reads for two donors, one aged 18 to 30 and the other aged 80 or older. Broad study findings and their caveats: Compared with the aged group, more naive CD4+ T cells, fewer expanded clones and increased TCR diversity were shown by the long-lived group, suggesting age selection. Bulk unsorted PBMC profiling prevented conclusive comparison of naive and antigen-experienced compartments. Observed TCR beta diversity correlated strongly with the percentage of naive T cells measured by flow cytometry. The CMV infection status of donors was not known, potentially confounding age-related changes in expanded clonotypes. As age increased, observed TCR beta diversity per million T cells dropped in a roughly linear way, and a significant reduction was already evident by age around 41. Estimates of total diversity based on one million sequenced T cells were regarded as lower bounds and as underestimates.

Donors were a few dozen systemically healthy Caucasian individuals from Russia aged 6 to 90 years. Roughly 9.5 milliliters of peripheral blood were drawn from each donor into EDTA-treated Vacutainer tubes. PBMCs were isolated by Ficoll-Paque density-gradient centrifugation, with at least 7 million obtained per sample. Trizol reagent was used to extract total RNA from PBMCs, with at least 5.5 micrograms per sample. The percentages of naive CD45RAhigh/CD27high T cells were determined by flow cytometry on a PBMC aliquot from every donor. Concerning this clonotype: Its antigen is currently not known. It has no much larger one-base neighbor in the sample; base qualities were not kept.

Receptor amplification or capture employed 5' RACE. A second PCR of roughly 6 to 12 cycles was performed with a sample-barcoded 5' primer and a J-beta primer mix. A template-switch 5' adaptor carrying 12 random nucleotides introduced a unique molecular identifier onto each TCR beta cDNA molecule. Each sample yielded at least 2.5 million CDR3-containing paired-end reads. The Mint cDNA synthesis kit, primed by a TRBC-specific oligonucleotide, was used to synthesize first-strand cDNA from all RNA. All cDNA was treated with uracil-DNA glycosylase and then went through a first 18-cycle PCR with the universal primers M1SS and BC2_uni_R. For the original study's pipeline: For normalization, 1 million high-quality reads were randomly selected from each sample, with every read carrying a distinct molecular identifier. Reads with shared molecular identifiers were discarded instead of being binned into consensus sequences. MiTCR, run with a Q25 quality threshold and the strictest error-elimination algorithm, handled CDR3 identification, clonotype clustering and error correction. A nonparametric unseen species model using Euler transformation provided a lower-bound estimate of total TCR beta diversity. The public sequencing data were trimmed at Q25 with fastp and processed into clonotypes with MiXCR by TCRdb, which kept only in-frame beta chains. When rows share a CDR3 protein, they turn into one entry using the most common DNA and genes. The V and J calls come from TCRdb's annotation, not from the publication. This sample comprises approximately 1,700,000 distinct CDR3 sequences, around 40% of them detected only once. Under 25% of the sample goes to the ten largest clones.

V is clipped by 2 bases and J by 6 bases, and the sequence between their germline boundaries is 14 bases long. The germline V gene gives CDR1 as LGHNA and CDR2 as YSLEER. The CDR3, from cysteine to phenylalanine, totals 15 residues. The retained sequence is limited to the CDR3, 45 bases, with the frame set at the first base. Sequencing was performed on blood. In this chain, TRBV4-3 is recombined with TRBJ1-5; confidence is insufficient to name the D gene. The clonotype was recovered from a human donor in good health. CDR3 loop: CASSQIGRSAQPQHF. The base sequence is TGCGCCAGCAGCCAAATTGGTAGGTCGGCTCAGCCCCAGCATTTT.